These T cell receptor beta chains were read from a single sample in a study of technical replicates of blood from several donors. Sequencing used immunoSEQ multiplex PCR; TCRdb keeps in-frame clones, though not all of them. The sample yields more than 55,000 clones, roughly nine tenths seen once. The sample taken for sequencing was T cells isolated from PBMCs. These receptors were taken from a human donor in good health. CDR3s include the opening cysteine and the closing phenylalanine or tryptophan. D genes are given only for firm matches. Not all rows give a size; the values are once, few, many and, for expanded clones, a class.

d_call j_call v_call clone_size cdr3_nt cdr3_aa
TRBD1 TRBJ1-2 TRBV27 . TGTGCCAGCAGCACGACGGCGACAGGGGGCGCCGGCTACACCTTC CASSTTATGGAGYTF
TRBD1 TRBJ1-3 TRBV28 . TGTGCCAGCAGTTTATGGGGGACAGGGGTCGACTCTGGAAACACCATATATTTT CASSLWGTGVDSGNTIYF
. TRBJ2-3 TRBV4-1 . TGCGCCAGCAGCCAAGTTGGACGGACTATTGCAGATACGCAGTATTTT CASSQVGRTIADTQYF
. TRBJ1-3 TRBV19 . TGTGCCACCCGATCCAGGGATCGGTCGAACACCATATATTTT CATRSRDRSNTIYF
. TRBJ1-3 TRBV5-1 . TGCGCCAGCAGCTTGCTACAGGGACCTGGAAACACCATATATTTT CASSLLQGPGNTIYF
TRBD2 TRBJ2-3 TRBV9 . TGTGCCAGCAGCGGCGGACTAGCCTCAGATACGCAGTATTTT CASSGGLASDTQYF
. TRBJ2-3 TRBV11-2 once TGTGCCAGCAGCCCCTCGCGGGTCAATACGCAGTATTTT CASSPSRVNTQYF
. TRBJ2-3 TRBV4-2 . TGTGCCAGCAGCCAAGCGGCAGGGGTGGAAGATACGCAGTATTTT CASSQAAGVEDTQYF
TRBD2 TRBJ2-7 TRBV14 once TGTGCCAGCAGTCGCGGACTAGCGGCTGCCTACGAGCAGTACTTC CASSRGLAAAYEQYF
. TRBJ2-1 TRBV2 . TGTGCCAGCAGTGGCCAGGTCTACAATGAGCAGTTCTTC CASSGQVYNEQFF
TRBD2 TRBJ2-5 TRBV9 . TGTGCCAGCAGCGTAGGGAGCGGGAGGCCGCGAAAAACAGAAGAGACCCAGTACTTC CASSVGSGRPRKTEETQYF
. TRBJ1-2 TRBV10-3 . TGTGCCATCAGTGTTGCGAGCTTGCAATCTGGTGGCTACACCTTC CAISVASLQSGGYTF
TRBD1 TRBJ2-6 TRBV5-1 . TGCGCCAGCAGCCCCGGGACAGGGACAGGGGCCAACGTCCTGACTTTC CASSPGTGTGANVLTF
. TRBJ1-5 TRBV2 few TGTGCCAGCATTGGAGAAGGGGGACAGCCCCAGCATTTT CASIGEGGQPQHF
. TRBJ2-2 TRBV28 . TGTGCCAGCAGTTTTCGGGGAAACACCGGGGAGCTGTTTTTT CASSFRGNTGELFF
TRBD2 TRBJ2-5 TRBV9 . TGTGCCAGCAGCGACGGGGGGAGGGAGACCCAGTACTTC CASSDGGRETQYF
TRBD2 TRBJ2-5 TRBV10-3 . TGTGCCATCAGTTTAGCGGGGGGGACCCAAGAGACCCAGTACTTC CAISLAGGTQETQYF
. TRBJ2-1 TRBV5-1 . TGCGCCAGCACCCCGGGACTCTCCTACAATGAGCAGTTCTTC CASTPGLSYNEQFF
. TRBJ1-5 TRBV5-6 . TGTGCCAGCAGCTTGAGGGGAAGCAGAGCACCTTATAGCAATCAGCCCCAGCATTTT CASSLRGSRAPYSNQPQHF
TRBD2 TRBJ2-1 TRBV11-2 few TGTGCCAGCAGCTTAGTTTCGGGAGGGCCTTACAATGAGCAGTTCTTC CASSLVSGGPYNEQFF
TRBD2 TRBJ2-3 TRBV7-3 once TGTGCCAGCAGCCTCCTCAGCGGGAGGAGCACAGATACGCAGTATTTT CASSLLSGRSTDTQYF
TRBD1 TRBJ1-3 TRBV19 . TGTGCCAGTAGTATCGGGACAGGGACTGGAAACACCATATATTTT CASSIGTGTGNTIYF
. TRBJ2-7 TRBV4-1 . TGCGCCAGCAGCCAGAGGAGCTCCCGGGTGTACGAGCAGTACTTC CASSQRSSRVYEQYF
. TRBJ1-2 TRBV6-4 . TGTGCCAGCAGTGTGGAGGGGCAGGGTTATGGCTACACCTTC CASSVEGQGYGYTF
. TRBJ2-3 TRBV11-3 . TGTGCCAGCAGCTTTGATCCGGGAATAGATACGCAGTATTTT CASSFDPGIDTQYF
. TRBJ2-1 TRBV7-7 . TGTGCTAGCAGCTTAGAGCTGGGCCCCTACAATGAGCAGTTCTTC CASSLELGPYNEQFF
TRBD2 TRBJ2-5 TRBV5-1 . TGCGCCAGCACCAATCTAGCGGGCGAGGGAGAGACCCAGTACTTC CASTNLAGEGETQYF
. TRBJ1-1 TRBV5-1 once TGCGCCAGCAGCTTTCTGGTAGATCAGGGGCAAGCTTTCTTT CASSFLVDQGQAFF
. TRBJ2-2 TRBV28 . TGTGCCAGAATTAGCGGAGAGGTGTCCGGGGAGCTGTTTTTT CARISGEVSGELFF
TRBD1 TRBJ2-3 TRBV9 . TGTGCCAGCACTGTGGCGGGACAGGGATCAGATACGCAGTATTTT CASTVAGQGSDTQYF
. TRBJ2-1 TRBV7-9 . TGTGCCAGCAGCTTAGATACCTACAATGAGCAGTTCTTC CASSLDTYNEQFF
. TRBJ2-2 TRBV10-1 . TGCGCCAGCAGGGGGGGGCGCACCGGGGAGCTGTTTTTT CASRGGRTGELFF
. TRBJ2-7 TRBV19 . TGTGCCAGTAGTGCCCTCGTCCGGGGCTACGAGCAGTACTTC CASSALVRGYEQYF
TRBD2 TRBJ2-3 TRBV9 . TGTGCCAGCAGCCCCCGACTAGCGGGAGTTCTAGATACGCAGTATTTT CASSPRLAGVLDTQYF
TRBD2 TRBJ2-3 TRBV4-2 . TGTGCCAGCAGCCAGGAGCTAGCGGGACTCACAGATACGCAGTATTTT CASSQELAGLTDTQYF
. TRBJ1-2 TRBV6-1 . TGTGCCAGCAGTGAAGTCGGACAACCAAGGAACTATGGCTACACCTTC CASSEVGQPRNYGYTF
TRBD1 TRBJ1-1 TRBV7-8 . TGTGCCAGCAGCTTGAGACAGGGAGAAGCTTTCTTT CASSLRQGEAFF